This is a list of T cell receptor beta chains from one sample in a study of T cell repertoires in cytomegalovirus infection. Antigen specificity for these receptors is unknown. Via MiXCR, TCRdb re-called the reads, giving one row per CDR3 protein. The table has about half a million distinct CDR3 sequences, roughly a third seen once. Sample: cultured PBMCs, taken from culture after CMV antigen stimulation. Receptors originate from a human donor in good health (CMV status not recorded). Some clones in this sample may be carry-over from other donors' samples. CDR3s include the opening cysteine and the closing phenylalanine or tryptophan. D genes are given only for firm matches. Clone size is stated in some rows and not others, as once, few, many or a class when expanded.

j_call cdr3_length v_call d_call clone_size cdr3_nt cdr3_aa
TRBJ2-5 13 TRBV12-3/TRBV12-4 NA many TGTGCCAGCAGTTCAACTAGCCAGGAGACCCAGTACTTC CASSSTSQETQYF
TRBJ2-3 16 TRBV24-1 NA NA TGTGCCACCAGTGATTTGAGTTCCTCAGGGGCAGATACGCAGTATTTT CATSDLSSSGADTQYF
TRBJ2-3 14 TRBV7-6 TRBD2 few TGTGCCAGCAGCCAAGCGGGGGGCACAGATACGCAGTATTTT CASSQAGGTDTQYF
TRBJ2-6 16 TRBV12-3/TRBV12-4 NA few TGTGCCAGCAGTTTGGGGGGAAACTCTGGGGCCAACGTCCTGACTTTC CASSLGGNSGANVLTF
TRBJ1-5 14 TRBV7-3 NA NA TGTGCCAGCAGCCCAAAGGGGGGGAATCAGCCCCAGCATTTT CASSPKGGNQPQHF
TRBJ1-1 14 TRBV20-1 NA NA TGCAGTGCTAGAGAAGGTGGAGGAAGCGCTGAAGCTTTCTTT CSAREGGGSAEAFF
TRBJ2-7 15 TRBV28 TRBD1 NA TGTGCCAGCAGCCCACCGGGACAGATCTCCTACGAGCAGTACTTC CASSPPGQISYEQYF
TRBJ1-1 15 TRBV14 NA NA TGTGCCAGCAGCCAATTTCATCGATGGAACACTGAAGCTTTCTTT CASSQFHRWNTEAFF
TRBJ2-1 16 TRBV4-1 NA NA TGCGCCAGCCGGAGGGTGGCGGGTAAAAACTACAATGAGCAGTTCTTC CASRRVAGKNYNEQFF
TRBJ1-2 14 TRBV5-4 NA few TGTGCCAGCAGAAAAGCCGGGACTGGCTATGGCTACACCTTC CASRKAGTGYGYTF
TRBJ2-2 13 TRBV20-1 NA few TGCAGTGCTAGAGATGCCGACATAGGGGAGCTGTTTTTT CSARDADIGELFF
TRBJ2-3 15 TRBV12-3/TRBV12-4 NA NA TGTGCCAGCAGTCCCCGCATCCTAGGGGCAGATACGCAGTATTTT CASSPRILGADTQYF
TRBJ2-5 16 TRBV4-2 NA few TGTGCCAGCAGCCAAGATCGAGCCAGTTACCAAGAGACCCAGTACTTC CASSQDRASYQETQYF
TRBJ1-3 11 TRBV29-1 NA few TGCAGCGTTGTATTAGGAAACACCATATATTTT CSVVLGNTIYF
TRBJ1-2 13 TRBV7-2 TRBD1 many TGTGCCAGCAGTCGGGACAGGGAAAGTGGCTACACCTTC CASSRDRESGYTF
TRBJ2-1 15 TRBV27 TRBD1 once TGTGCCAGCAGTTTTCGGCAGGGGGCGGGCAATGAGCAGTTCTTC CASSFRQGAGNEQFF
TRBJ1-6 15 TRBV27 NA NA TGTGCCAGCAGTTCAATACCCCTCAAGTCGCCACCCCTCCACTTT CASSSIPLKSPPLHF